These 19 T cell receptor beta chains share one sample of origin, sequenced in a study of OX40 agonist ivuxolimab in advanced cancers. Repertoires were generated with immunoSEQ multiplex PCR, while TCRdb's copy carries only in-frame clones and drops some. The table has 99,000 or so clones, more than 80% seen once. The sample was CD4+ or CD8+ T cells sorted from blood, taken in a trial of the OX40 agonist ivuxolimab. The receptors stem from an adult with an advanced solid tumor such as melanoma, head and neck, liver or kidney cancer.

V is TRBV5-1 and J is TRBJ1-2; 7 bases line up with TRBD1. V trimming: 5 bases; J trimming: 3 bases; junction bases outside the gene matches: 7. Germline V gene sequence: CDR1 SGHRS, CDR2 YFSETQ. This CDR3 has 14 amino acids. The CDR3 is CASRVDRADYGYTF. Here the CDR3 DNA reads TGCGCCAGCAGAGTAGACAGGGCGGACTATGGCTACACCTTC.

This chain links TRBV6-5 with TRBJ2-5; D call uncertain. Germline CDR1 is MNHEY and CDR2 is SVGAGI. CDR3 size: 15 residues. Between the trimmed V and J ends, which lost 2 bases and 2 bases, there was a span of 12 bases. The CDR3: CASSYGTARQETQYF. In nucleotides, the CDR3 is TGTGCCAGCAGTTACGGCACAGCCCGGCAAGAGACCCAGTACTTC.

The rearrangement links TRBV30 to TRBJ2-3; perhaps D is TRBD1 or TRBD2 (5 bases each). The V end was cut by 8 bases, the J end by 2 bases, with 11 bases between. CDR3 length equals 12 residues. Germline assignment: CDR1 GTSNPN and CDR2 SVGIG (reference sequence). The CDR3 nucleotides read TGTGCCGGGACGGATTTCACAGATACGCAGTATTTT. Amino acids: CAGTDFTDTQYF.

The V and J genes are TRBV6-1 and TRBJ1-2; 10 bases align to TRBD1. Germline trimming cut 7 bases from V and 8 bases from J; bases unmatched to any gene: 4. CDR3 length: 12 residues. Per the germline V gene, CDR1 is MNHNS and CDR2 is SASEGT. DNA of the CDR3: TGTGCCAGCAATTTGGACAGGGGGGGCTACACCTTC. Protein sequence: CASNLDRGGYTF.

This chain uses TRBV18 with TRBJ2-1; unclear D gene. Looked up from germline, CDR1 is KGHSH and CDR2 is LQKENI. The CDR3 consists of 16 residues. Trimming removed 0 bases from V and 0 bases from J, with 9 bases in between. In nucleotides, the CDR3 is TGTGCCAGCTCACCACCGGCGGTAAGCTCCTACAATGAGCAGTTCTTC. It is translated as CASSPPAVSSYNEQFF.

This clone has a handful of counts. The V gene is TRBV6-1, the J gene TRBJ1-1; possible D gene TRBD1, 5 bases. CDR1 is MNHNS and CDR2 is SASEGT in the germline V gene. V lost 2 bases and J lost 9, with 13 bases in between. The CDR3 runs to 13 residues. CDR3 amino acids: CASSERGDVKAFF. The CDR3 nucleotides are TGTGCCAGCAGTGAACGCGGGGACGTCAAAGCTTTCTTT.

The chain is built from TRBV5-6 and TRBJ2-1; TRBD2 agrees at 8 bases. Per germline, CDR1 SGHDT and CDR2 YYEEEE. The junction had 10 bases not matched to a gene; V was cut back by 1 base and J by 7 bases. CDR3 length: 16 residues. Written as DNA, the CDR3 is TGTGCCAGCAGCTTGCCCTCCGGGGGGGCCACGAATGAGCAGTTCTTC. Translating gives CASSLPSGGATNEQFF.

This clone appeared a few times. The rearrangement joins TRBV7-2 to TRBJ2-1; D may correspond to TRBD1 or TRBD2 (6 bases each). Germline CDR1 reads SGHTA; CDR2 reads FQGNSA. The CDR3 covers 15 residues. Trimming cost V 4 bases and J 4 bases, with 14 bases left between them. The CDR3 loop is CASSSGGHLYNEQFF. Here the CDR3 DNA reads TGTGCCAGCAGCTCCGGGGGCCACTTATACAATGAGCAGTTCTTC.

This sequence joins TRBV6-1 and TRBJ2-7; no clear D gene. CDR1 is MNHNS and CDR2 is SASEGT in the germline V gene. CDR3 length equals 13 residues. Trimming pared 3 bases from V and 4 bases from J, leaving 10 bases between. The CDR3 spells CASSDIKRYEQYF. In nucleotides, the CDR3 is TGTGCCAGCAGTGACATCAAAAGGTACGAGCAGTACTTC.

This clone was observed a few times. V usage is TRBV7-8 and J usage is TRBJ1-5, with D maybe TRBD1 (6 bases). V lost 1 base to trimming and J lost 6 bases, with 13 bases between them. Germline CDR1 is SGHVS and CDR2 is FQNEAQ. The CDR3 spans 15 residues. The CDR3 bases are TGTGCCAGCAGCTTAGTAGGGGGAGGGGTTCAGCCCCAGCATTTT. It specifies CASSLVGGGVQPQHF.

The chain recombines TRBV21-1 with TRBJ2-7; TRBD2, the table's D call, lacks a check against the DNA. TRBV21-1 is recorded as a pseudogene. The CDR3 runs 17 residues. The CDR3, as DNA: TGTGCCAGCAGCAAAGTCGGGTCCCGCGGGAGGGATTACGAGCAGTACTTC. It encodes CASSKVGSRGRDYEQYF.

DNA of the CDR3: TGTGCCAGCAGCCTACAGGGGTATGGAACAGATACGCAGTATTTT. Translating it yields CASSLQGYGTDTQYF. The chain couples TRBV27 to TRBJ2-3, with 7 bases lining up with TRBD1. The CDR3 is 15 residues long. The junction had 9 bases not matched to a gene; V was cut back by 6 bases and J by 3 bases. The germline V gene encodes CDR1 MNHEY and CDR2 SMNVEV (reference sequence).

This chain links TRBV5-1 with TRBJ2-2; 7 nucleotides line up with TRBD1. The germline V gene encodes CDR1 SGHRS and CDR2 YFSETQ. V shed 4 bases and J 3 bases; nucleotides not matched to a gene: 6. The CDR3 runs 15 residues. CDR3 residues: CASSNQGEYTGELFF. The CDR3 nucleotides read TGCGCCAGCAGCAACCAGGGGGAGTACACCGGGGAGCTGTTTTTT.

This chain connects TRBV19 to TRBJ2-2, with unresolved D. Germline CDR1 is LNHDA and CDR2 is SQIVND (reference sequence). The CDR3 covers 15 residues. V gave up 4 bases and J gave up 4 bases, with 13 bases separating them. The CDR3 coding sequence is TGTGCCAGTAGTACGGAAGACCGGGCCACCGGGGAGCTGTTTTTT. Protein product: CASSTEDRATGELFF. The full variable domain, completed using reference TRBV19 and TRBJ2-2, is DGGITQSPKYLFRKEGQNVTLSCEQNLNHDAMYWYRQDPGQGLRLIYYSQIVNDFQKGDIAEGYSVSREKKESFPLTVTSAQKNPTAFYLCASSTEDRATGELFFGEGSRLTVL.

The chain joins TRBV7-2 to TRBJ2-7, with 8 nucleotides matching TRBD2. The CDR3 extends over 14 amino acids. CDR1 SGHTA and CDR2 FQGNSA come from the germline V gene. Germline trimming cut 6 bases from V and 6 bases from J; bases unmatched to any gene: 10. The chain's CDR3 is CASRARLASSEQYF. In DNA form, the CDR3 reads TGTGCCAGCAGGGCCCGACTAGCGAGTAGCGAGCAGTACTTC. Complete variable domain (other parts from reference TRBV7-2 and TRBJ2-7): GAGVSQSPSNKVTEKGKDVELRCDPISGHTALYWYRQSLGQGLEFLIYFQGNSAPDKSGLPSDRFSAERTGGSVSTLTIQRTQQEDSAVYLCASRARLASSEQYFGPGTRLTVT.

V and J are TRBV4-1 and TRBJ2-7, with TRBD2 as a possible D gene (6 bases). CDR3 size: 13 residues. The V gene's germline CDR1 is MGHRA and CDR2 YSYEKL. The V gene lost 4 bases and the J gene lost 4 bases, with 11 bases spanning the gap. The DNA of the CDR3 is TGCGCCAGCAGCCTCCAAAGCGGGTACGAGCAGTACTTC. Its protein is CASSLQSGYEQYF.

The rearrangement links TRBV19 to TRBJ2-1, with TRBD2 matching over 8 bases. The germline CDR1 and CDR2 sequences are LNHDA and SQIVND (reference sequence). The CDR3 sequence is 17 residues long. Trimming took 3 bases from V and 3 from J; bases not matched to a gene: 10. The CDR3 is CASSILVPGLVYNEQFF. In DNA, the CDR3 is TGTGCCAGTAGTATCCTTGTTCCGGGACTAGTCTACAATGAGCAGTTCTTC.

The chain is built from TRBV5-8 and TRBJ1-5, with D hard to call. Looked up from germline, CDR1 is SGHTS and CDR2 is YDEGEE. V was cut by 3 bases and J by 1 base, with 11 bases left in between. This CDR3 is built from 15 residues. The CDR3 here is CASSSFKVSNQPQHF. DNA of the CDR3: TGTGCCAGCAGCTCCTTCAAAGTGAGCAATCAGCCCCAGCATTTT. The variable domain in full, with the rest retrieved from reference TRBV5-8 and TRBJ1-5, is EAGVTQSPTHLIKTRGQQATLRCSPISGHTSVYWYQQALGLGLQFLLWYDEGEERNRGNFPPRFSGRQFPNYSSELNVNALELEDSALYLCASSSFKVSNQPQHFGDGTRLSIL.

V and J are TRBV5-4 and TRBJ2-7; 11 bases map to TRBD1. The CDR3 covers 15 residues. The germline V gene encodes CDR1 SGHNT and CDR2 YYREEE (reference sequence). Trimming cost V 3 bases and J 4 bases; bases outside gene matches: 6. The CDR3 loop reads CASSYSGQGAYEQYF. The CDR3 DNA sequence: TGTGCCAGCAGCTACTCTGGACAGGGGGCTTACGAGCAGTACTTC.